The source of this T cell receptor beta chain is a study of shared clonotypes between healthy human individuals. At the level of the study: Donors had three CD4 naive, three CD4 memory, two CD8 naive and one CD8 memory plate apiece.

CDR3 size: 14 residues. CDR1 is SGHRS and CDR2 is YFSETQ in the germline V gene. V shed 2 bases, J shed 4 bases, and the junction held 4 bases outside the gene matches. Profiling relied on immunoSEQ multiplex PCR, and the TCRdb table lists in-frame clones only, not all of them. The table has about 2.3 million clones, approximately 90% seen once. The study, taken as a whole, reports: For naive CD4 cells, approximately 4.8% of clonotypes were shared across a handful of donors. Depth was large, yet rarefaction showed that sorted-subset sequencing was incomplete.

About this clone itself: The antigen remains unidentified.

The sequence derives from a man aged 18 to 30 in good health. Some clones in this sample may be carry-over from other donors' samples. The chain is built from TRBV5-1 and TRBJ2-7, with 9 bases matching TRBD1. Sample: naive CD4+ T cells from PBMCs. Subset reported: CD45RA+ positively selected. The CDR3 nucleotides read TGCGCCAGCAGCTTTGGGACAGGGTTATACGAGCAGTACTTC. Encoded protein: CASSFGTGLYEQYF.